This entry lists 18 T cell receptor beta chains sequenced from one sample in a study of blood T cell repertoires in COVID-19. Only in-frame clones appear in the TCRdb table, and some are missing; sequencing was by immunoSEQ multiplex PCR. The top ten hold 2.5% to 3% of the sample, which has about 240,000 clones, about 91% seen once. Sequences were obtained from PBMCs or T cells enriched from blood (not recorded which). The receptors shown here come from a woman aged 30 to 39 with acute COVID-19.

The chain employs TRBV10-3 and TRBJ1-5, with 10 bases lining up with TRBD1. This CDR3 spans 16 amino acids. Germline lookup yields CDR1 ENHRY and CDR2 SYGVKD. Germline trimming cut 0 bases from V and 2 bases from J; bases unmatched to any gene: 1. Written as DNA, the CDR3 is TGTGCCATCAGTGAGTCCGGGACAGGGGGCAATCAGCCCCAGCATTTT. As protein: CAISESGTGGNQPQHF.

V is TRBV5-5 and J is TRBJ2-3; 7 positions match TRBD1. The CDR3 has 15 residues. Trimming at V came to 4 bases and at J to 0 bases, leaving 5 bases not matched to a gene. Looked up from germline, CDR1 is SGHKS and CDR2 is YYEKEE (reference sequence). The CDR3 DNA reads as TGTGCCAGCAGCCACCGGGACAGTAGCACAGATACGCAGTATTTT. This encodes CASSHRDSSTDTQYF.

The V gene is TRBV4-1, the J gene TRBJ2-6, with a weak D call TRBD1 (6 bases). CDR1 and CDR2 (germline): MGHRA, YSYEKL. Trimming shortened V by 4 bases and J by 0 bases, and 7 bases separated the two germline ends. The CDR3 is 15 amino acids. The CDR3 here is CASSRDNSGANVLTF. CDR3 sequence (DNA): TGCGCCAGCAGCCGGGACAACTCTGGGGCCAACGTCCTGACTTTC.

The chain employs TRBV19 and TRBJ2-1; D ambiguous. V lost 7 bases to trimming and J lost 0 bases, with 7 bases between them. The CDR3 spans 13 residues. Germline V gives CDR1 LNHDA, CDR2 SQIVND (reference sequence). CDR3 loop: CASTWSSYNEQFF. CDR3 DNA sequence: TGTGCCAGTACGTGGAGCTCCTACAATGAGCAGTTCTTC.

This clone was counted between two and nine times. The CDR3 DNA reads TGTGCCAGTAACGAGGGGGCAGGTCAGCCCCAGCATTTT. Residues: CASNEGAGQPQHF. The chain joins TRBV19 to TRBJ1-5; 7 bases align to TRBD1. Germline values: CDR1 LNHDA, CDR2 SQIVND (reference sequence). V shed 7 bases and J 6 bases; nucleotides not matched to a gene: 6. The CDR3 totals 13 residues.

This clone appeared once. The CDR3 is CASSLRVRETQYF. The CDR3 DNA sequence: TGTGCCAGCAGTTTACGGGTCCGGGAGACCCAGTACTTC. The chain combines TRBV6-5 with TRBJ2-5; D ambiguous. CDR1 and CDR2 (germline): MNHEY, SVGAGI. This CDR3 spans 13 amino acids. V was cut by 4 bases and J by 5 bases, with 11 bases left in between.

J is TRBJ1-4 and V is TRBV4-3; D is unresolved. This CDR3 contains 16 residues. In germline, CDR1 is LGHNA, CDR2 YSLEER. With 3 bases removed from V and 1 base from J, the gap between germline ends came to 12 bases. CDR3 DNA sequence: TGCGCCAGCAGCCAGGATCCCCCGGGAACTAATGAAAAACTGTTTTTT. Translation: CASSQDPPGTNEKLFF.

The chain joins TRBV4-1 to TRBJ2-5; 8 bases align to TRBD1. Germline V gives CDR1 MGHRA, CDR2 YSYEKL. The ends lost 4 bases at V and 4 bases at J; junction bases unmatched: 11. The CDR3 extends over 16 amino acids. The CDR3 bases are TGCGCCAGCAGCCGAGGACAGGGAGCTCAGGGAGAGACCCAGTACTTC. This codes for CASSRGQGAQGETQYF.

The chain couples TRBV2 to TRBJ1-4; TRBD1 is a possible D gene (6 bases). This CDR3 region has 14 residues. The V gene lost 7 bases and the J gene lost 6 bases, with 15 bases spanning the gap. The germline CDR1 and CDR2 sequences are SNHLY and FYNNEI. Here the CDR3 DNA reads TGTGCCAGCACCACAGGGAATGACTATGAAAAACTGTTTTTT. This encodes CASTTGNDYEKLFF.

The V gene is TRBV2, the J gene TRBJ2-4; maybe TRBD2 (6 bases). V lost 6 bases and J 7 bases, leaving 13 bases between the germline ends. CDR3 length: 13 amino acids. The V gene's germline CDR1 is SNHLY and CDR2 FYNNEI. CDR3 region: CASRWREENIQYF. The CDR3 region has the DNA TGTGCCAGCAGGTGGAGGGAGGAGAACATTCAGTACTTC.

This sequence joins TRBV27 and TRBJ2-7, with 9 bases identical to TRBD1. From germline, CDR1 is MNHEY and CDR2 SMNVEV (reference sequence). J gave up 4 bases and V 8 bases, and 6 bases lay outside the gene matches. The CDR3 has 13 residues. The CDR3 DNA reads TGTGCCAGCGGGGCGGGACAGGGTTACGAGCAGTACTTC. This encodes CASGAGQGYEQYF.

The chain links TRBV5-4 to TRBJ1-2, with D unresolved. Germline loops: CDR1 SGHNT, CDR2 YYREEE (reference sequence). The CDR3 has 13 amino acids. The germline V and J ends were trimmed by 3 bases and 4 bases, with 10 bases remaining between them. This chain's CDR3 is CASSSHIVYGYTF. The CDR3 DNA reads TGTGCCAGCAGCTCCCACATCGTCTATGGCTACACCTTC.

V usage is TRBV19 and J usage is TRBJ1-5; D might be TRBD1 (5 bases). Germline loops: CDR1 LNHDA, CDR2 SQIVND (reference sequence). CDR3 length: 16 amino acids. The germline V and J ends were trimmed by 1 base and 3 bases, with 13 bases remaining between them. Here the CDR3 reads CASSIARSGNNQPQHF. DNA for the CDR3: TGTGCCAGTAGTATAGCAAGGTCAGGGAACAATCAGCCCCAGCATTTT.

The rearrangement joins TRBV24-1 to TRBJ2-3, with 12 positions matching TRBD2. Germline V CDR1 and CDR2: KGHDR, SFDVKD. The CDR3 loop spans 16 amino acids. Trimming removed 3 bases from V and 3 bases from J; junction bases left unmatched: 3. The DNA for the CDR3 is TGTGCCACCAGTGATGCGACTAGCGGGGGAACAGATACGCAGTATTTT. Translated: CATSDATSGGTDTQYF.

The CDR3 region has the DNA TGTGCCAGCAGTTTCACAGGGGGCAATCAGCCCCAGCATTTT. This translates into CASSFTGGNQPQHF. The V and J genes are TRBV6-6 and TRBJ1-5; TRBD1 aligns across 7 bases. Germline CDR1 MNHNY, CDR2 SVGAGI (reference sequence). V was clipped by 4 bases and J by 2 bases; unmatched bases: 2. The CDR3 contains 14 residues.

V gene TRBV23-1 combines with J gene TRBJ1-3; TRBD1 aligns across 9 bases. TRBV23-1 is placed among ORFs of uncertain function. The CDR3 spans 17 residues. V trimming: 6 bases; J trimming: 2 bases; junction bases outside the gene matches: 11. CDR3 in DNA: TGCGCCAGCAGGCCGTCCCGGGACAGGGTTCCTGGAAACACCATATATTTT. Protein: CASRPSRDRVPGNTIYF.

This clone was counted a few times. The chain combines TRBV5-1 with TRBJ1-2; 7 nucleotides agree with TRBD1. Trimming at V came to 3 bases and at J to 4 bases, leaving 15 bases not matched to a gene. The CDR3 covers 17 residues. The germline V gene encodes CDR1 SGHRS and CDR2 YFSETQ. The CDR3 loop is CASSYGLQTGTFYGYTF. The CDR3 region has the DNA TGCGCCAGCAGCTATGGATTGCAGACAGGGACCTTCTATGGCTACACCTTC.

The rearrangement links TRBV6-6 to TRBJ2-1; the match to TRBD1 covers 7 bases. This CDR3 is built from 14 residues. Germline CDR1 and CDR2: MNHNY and SVGAGI (reference sequence). V lost 5 bases to trimming and J lost 3 bases; unmatched junction nucleotides: 4. The CDR3 here is CASSQGGLYNEQFF. CDR3 in DNA: TGTGCCAGCAGTCAAGGGGGCCTCTACAATGAGCAGTTCTTC.